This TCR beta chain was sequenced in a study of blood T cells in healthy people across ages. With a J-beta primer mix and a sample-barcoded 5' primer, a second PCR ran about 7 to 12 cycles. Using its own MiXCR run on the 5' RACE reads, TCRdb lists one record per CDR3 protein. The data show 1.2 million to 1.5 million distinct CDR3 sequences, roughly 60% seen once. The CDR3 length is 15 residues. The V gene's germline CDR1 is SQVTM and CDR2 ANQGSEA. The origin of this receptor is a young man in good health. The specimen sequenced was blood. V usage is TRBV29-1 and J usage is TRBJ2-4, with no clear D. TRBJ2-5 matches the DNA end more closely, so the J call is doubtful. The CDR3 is CSVEDPLTEGETQYF. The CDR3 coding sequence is TGCAGCGTTGAAGATCCGCTCACAGAAGGGGAGACCCAGTACTTC.